Below, 31 T cell receptor beta chains from the same sample are listed, as sequenced in a study of T-cell reconstitution after alpha-beta-depleted transplantation in children. Unique molecular identifiers featured in how the TCRbeta library was prepared. MiXCR, run by TCRdb on the PCR reads, gives a single entry per CDR3 protein. The sample holds 55,000 to 85,000 distinct CDR3 sequences, 11% seen once. The source material was PBMCs, sampled before TCRalphabeta/CD19-depleted stem cell transplant. All receptors derive from a boy under 18 with acute myeloid leukemia, due to receive a stem cell transplant.

The rearrangement uses TRBV5-1 and TRBJ2-7, with D possibly matching TRBD2 (6 bases). V was shortened by 3 bases and J by 0 bases, with 19 bases between the two germline ends. The CDR3 sequence is 17 residues long. The germline V gene has CDR1 SGHRS and CDR2 YFSETQ. CDR3 amino acids: CASSWGLSGDSSYEQYF. Written as DNA, the CDR3 is TGCGCCAGCAGCTGGGGACTCTCAGGCGACAGCTCCTACGAGCAGTACTTC.

There are many counts of this clonotype. The chain couples TRBV5-6 to TRBJ1-1; maybe TRBD1 (5 bases). Germline lookup yields CDR1 SGHDT and CDR2 YYEEEE. The CDR3 is 16 residues long. V lost 0 bases to trimming and J lost 1 base, with 13 bases between them. The CDR3 sequence: CASSLVPGTGNTEAFF. The CDR3 DNA is TGTGCCAGCAGCTTGGTGCCTGGGACCGGGAACACTGAAGCTTTCTTT.

This clonotype was counted ten times or more. The V gene is TRBV12-3 or TRBV12-4, the J gene TRBJ2-2; the match to TRBD1 covers 9 bases. CDR3 length equals 15 residues. Unmatched junction bases numbered 7, after V lost 10 bases and J lost 1 base. The CDR3 here is CATKQGALNTGELFF. Here the CDR3 DNA reads TGTGCCACCAAACAGGGGGCATTGAACACCGGGGAGCTGTTTTTT.

This clonotype was seen repeatedly, ten times or more. The chain employs TRBV25-1 and TRBJ2-7, with 8 bases fitting TRBD2. The germline V gene has CDR1 MGHDK and CDR2 SYGVNS. V lost 1 base and J lost 2; bases outside the gene matches: 4. The CDR3 contains 15 residues. The CDR3 protein is CASSELSSGAYEQYF. In nucleotides, the CDR3 is TGTGCCAGCAGTGAATTGAGTAGCGGGGCCTACGAGCAGTACTTC.

This clonotype was counted many times. The chain links TRBV24-1 to TRBJ2-5; TRBD2 might be the D (7 bases). Trimming removed 4 bases from V and 4 bases from J, with 12 bases in between. Germline CDR1 KGHDR, CDR2 SFDVKD. The CDR3 runs 14 residues. This CDR3 is CATSDGGPGETQYF. The CDR3 bases are TGTGCCACCAGTGACGGGGGGCCTGGAGAGACCCAGTACTTC.

This clonotype was picked up many times. V and J are TRBV6-5 and TRBJ1-1; the D gene is possibly TRBD1 (5 bases). The CDR3 totals 18 residues. Germline V gene data show CDR1 as MNHEY and CDR2 as SVGAGI. The germline V and J ends were trimmed by 2 bases and 1 base, with 20 bases remaining between them. DNA for the CDR3: TGTGCCAGCAGTTACCTGGAACAGGTTGGGGATAAGAACACTGAAGCTTTCTTT. It codes for CASSYLEQVGDKNTEAFF.

This clonotype was counted many times. The rearrangement uses TRBV4-1 and TRBJ2-1, with a weak D call TRBD2 (5 bases). Germline-derived CDR1 and CDR2 are MGHRA and YSYEKL. The CDR3 is made up of 14 amino acids. Between the trimmed V and J ends, which lost 1 base and 6 bases, there was a span of 10 bases. The CDR3 nucleotides are TGCGCCAGCAGCCAAGTGTCTAGCTCCAATGAGCAGTTCTTC. As protein: CASSQVSSSNEQFF.

This clonotype came up many times. The rearrangement links TRBV7-9 to TRBJ2-7; D may be TRBD1 (5 bases). Germline values: CDR1 SEHNR, CDR2 FQNEAQ (reference sequence). Trimming pared 3 bases from V and 3 bases from J, leaving 6 bases between. The CDR3 covers 12 residues. The CDR3 sequence is CASSLTDYEQYF. CDR3 DNA: TGTGCCAGCAGCTTGACAGACTACGAGCAGTACTTC.

The sample holds many counts of this clonotype. CDR3 coding DNA: TGCAGTGCTGCCAGACTAGCGGTACAAGAGACCCAGTACTTC. Translating gives CSAARLAVQETQYF. V usage is TRBV20-1 and J usage is TRBJ2-5; 9 bases are shared with TRBD2. The CDR3 runs to 14 residues. Per germline, CDR1 DFQATT and CDR2 SNEGSKA (reference sequence). Trimming took 5 bases from V and 2 from J; bases not matched to a gene: 6.

This clonotype was detected ten times or more. The rearrangement links TRBV20-1 to TRBJ2-1; 12 nucleotides match TRBD2. Germline values: CDR1 DFQATT, CDR2 SNEGSKA (reference sequence). The CDR3 runs to 16 residues. V lost 3 bases, J lost 2 bases, and 5 bases stayed unmatched. As DNA, the CDR3 is TGCAGTGCTAGGCCAGGACTAGCGGGGACCTACAATGAGCAGTTCTTC. Residues: CSARPGLAGTYNEQFF.

This clonotype has ten or more counts. The chain combines TRBV7-9 with TRBJ1-4, with D possibly being TRBD1 (5 bases). V was clipped by 5 bases and J by 11 bases, with 21 bases between them. This CDR3 region has 15 residues. Germline V gene data show CDR1 as SEHNR and CDR2 as FQNEAQ (reference sequence). CDR3 DNA: TGTGCCAGCAGCCTATCACAGGTTCGGGGGGAGAAACTGTTTTTT. Its translation: CASSLSQVRGEKLFF.

This clonotype was found many times. The chain is built from TRBV4-1 and TRBJ1-4; D is possibly TRBD1 (5 bases). The CDR3 contains 16 residues. V lost 3 bases and J lost 0, with 11 bases in between. Germline-derived CDR1 and CDR2 are MGHRA and YSYEKL. The CDR3 loop is CASSHTDTATNEKLFF. CDR3 nucleotide sequence: TGCGCCAGCAGCCACACGGACACTGCAACTAATGAAAAACTGTTTTTT.

J is TRBJ1-1 and V is TRBV27; D is uncertain. The CDR3 contains 15 residues. The V gene lost 0 bases and the J gene lost 2 bases, with 10 bases spanning the gap. Germline assignment: CDR1 MNHEY and CDR2 SMNVEV (reference sequence). CDR3 sequence: CASSLSRPHNTEAFF. DNA of the CDR3: TGTGCCAGCAGTTTATCCCGGCCGCACAACACTGAAGCTTTCTTT.

This clonotype was seen ten or more times. The gene calls are TRBV20-1 and TRBJ2-1; TRBD1 is a possible D gene (6 bases). This CDR3 is built from 14 residues. Per germline, CDR1 DFQATT and CDR2 SNEGSKA (reference sequence). The V end was cut by 0 bases, the J end by 9 bases, with 15 bases between. The CDR3 loop reads CSARDPRGAFEQFF. CDR3 in DNA: TGCAGTGCTAGAGATCCCAGGGGAGCGTTTGAGCAGTTCTTC.

In nucleotides, the CDR3 is TGCAGCGTGAGGACAGTCTACGAGCAGTACTTC. It yields the protein CSVRTVYEQYF. The gene calls are TRBV29-1 and TRBJ2-7; a weak D match, TRBD1 (6 bases). This CDR3 region has 11 residues. The ends were cut back, 6 bases at V and 3 bases at J, with 9 bases in the middle. The V gene's germline CDR1 is SQVTM and CDR2 ANQGSEA.

This clonotype was picked up many times. The chain carries TRBV7-9 and TRBJ2-1; D is unclear. The CDR3 covers 13 residues. The germline V and J ends were trimmed by 5 bases and 3 bases, with 8 bases remaining between them. Germline lookup yields CDR1 SEHNR and CDR2 FQNEAQ (reference sequence). The CDR3 region is CASSHAFYNEQFF. The CDR3 bases are TGTGCCAGCAGCCATGCTTTCTACAATGAGCAGTTCTTC.

This clonotype occurred many times. V is TRBV2 and J is TRBJ2-7; D ambiguous. CDR1 SNHLY and CDR2 FYNNEI come from the germline V gene. The length of the CDR3 is 10 residues. Trimming left V 6 bases short and J 3 bases short, with 3 bases between. CDR3 protein: CASSDYEQYV. The CDR3 DNA follows: TGTGCCAGCAGCGACTACGAGCAGTACGTC.

This clonotype was detected many times. The chain links TRBV27 to TRBJ1-1; D gene uncertain. V lost 1 base and J lost 0, with 12 bases in between. CDR3 length: 16 amino acids. Germline V CDR1 and CDR2: MNHEY, SMNVEV (reference sequence). CDR3 in DNA: TGTGCCAGCAGTTTATTCCCCGGCCGGGTGAACACTGAAGCTTTCTTT. Translation gives CASSLFPGRVNTEAFF.

This clonotype was detected many times. The chain couples TRBV7-2 to TRBJ1-1; D possibly corresponds to TRBD1 (6 bases). The germline V and J ends were trimmed by 3 bases and 4 bases, with 12 bases remaining between them. The CDR3 sequence is 14 residues long. The V gene's germline CDR1 is SGHTA and CDR2 FQGNSA. The CDR3 DNA follows: TGTGCCAGCAGCTTTGGGGGGGCGGCCACTGAAGCTTTCTTT. Protein sequence: CASSFGGAATEAFF.

This clonotype was seen repeatedly, ten times or more. The chain joins TRBV12-3 or TRBV12-4 to TRBJ1-6; D is ambiguous. This CDR3 has 12 residues. V was trimmed by 6 bases and J by 9 bases, leaving 9 bases between them. The CDR3 nucleotides read TGTGCCAGCAGGAGGGCGGGTTCACCCCTCCACTTT. The encoded protein is CASRRAGSPLHF.

In its sample, this clonotype was seen many times. This chain links TRBV7-6 with TRBJ1-2; no definite D call. The CDR3 has 15 amino acids. Germline-derived CDR1 and CDR2 are SGHVS and FNYEAQ. Trimming cost V 4 bases and J 1 base, with 13 bases left between them. CDR3 amino acids: CASSYSLGGNYGYTF. CDR3 nucleotides: TGTGCCAGCAGCTACTCTCTGGGCGGTAACTATGGCTACACCTTC.

The rearrangement links TRBV7-2 to TRBJ2-7; TRBD1 aligns across 9 bases. The trim removed 7 bases at V and 3 bases at J, leaving 13 bases unmatched. CDR3 length: 16 residues. CDR1 SGHTA and CDR2 FQGNSA come from the germline V gene. CDR3 bases: TGTGCCAGCACCGAGGGCCCGGGACAGGGACTCTACGAGCAGTACTTC. This translates into CASTEGPGQGLYEQYF.

A note on this clonotype: At one boundary the junction diverges from the germline segment, which might be a read error. The gene calls are TRBV24-1 and TRBJ2-1, with a weak D call TRBD2 (5 bases). The germline V gene encodes CDR1 KGHDR and CDR2 SFDVKD. CDR3 size: 17 residues. CDR3 in amino acids: CSTSDLMFPGGFNQQFF. CDR3 DNA sequence: TGTTCCACCAGTGATTTGATGTTCCCCGGAGGATTCAATCAGCAGTTCTTC.

This clonotype has a count of ten or more. The V and J genes are TRBV27 and TRBJ1-3, with 7 nucleotides matching TRBD1. V shed 3 bases and J 6 bases; nucleotides not matched to a gene: 8. Germline V gives CDR1 MNHEY, CDR2 SMNVEV (reference sequence). CDR3 length equals 15 residues. CDR3 sequence: CASSFTGDPANTIYF. In DNA form, the CDR3 reads TGTGCCAGCAGTTTTACAGGGGATCCAGCAAACACCATATATTTT.

This clonotype was detected only a few times. V is TRBV5-1 and J is TRBJ2-7, with D possibly matching TRBD2 (6 bases). The ends were cut back, 4 bases at V and 0 bases at J, with 11 bases in the middle. The germline gives CDR1 SGHRS, CDR2 YFSETQ. CDR3 length equals 14 residues. The CDR3 DNA follows: TGCGCCAGCAGCATTAGCGGAAGCTCCTACGAGCAGTACTTC. This translates into CASSISGSSYEQYF.

This clonotype was detected many times. The V and J genes are TRBV5-1 and TRBJ2-1; 10 bases are a match to TRBD2. This CDR3 has 18 amino acids. In germline, CDR1 is SGHRS, CDR2 YFSETQ. The ends lost 0 bases at V and 4 bases at J; junction bases unmatched: 10. CDR3 region: CASSLGLGTSATYNEQFF. The CDR3 DNA reads TGCGCCAGCAGCTTGGGGTTGGGGACTAGCGCTACATACAATGAGCAGTTCTTC.

This clonotype was counted ten times or more. V is TRBV27 and J is TRBJ2-7; D gene unclear. V dropped 6 bases and J dropped 7 bases, with 10 bases sitting between them. This CDR3 comprises 11 residues. Germline V gives CDR1 MNHEY, CDR2 SMNVEV (reference sequence). CDR3 protein: CASRVGFEQYF. CDR3 sequence (DNA): TGTGCCAGCAGGGTCGGCTTTGAGCAGTACTTC.

At least ten counts were recorded for this clonotype. The rearrangement links TRBV7-2 to TRBJ2-1; TRBD2 agrees at 12 bases. Per the germline V gene, CDR1 is SGHTA and CDR2 is FQGNSA. V shed 1 base and J 9 bases; nucleotides not matched to a gene: 4. This CDR3 has 15 residues. In DNA form, the CDR3 reads TGTGCCAGCAGCTTAGGCCTAGCGGGAGGGCCTGAGCAGTTCTTC. Protein product: CASSLGLAGGPEQFF.

In this sample, this clonotype turned up many times. This chain links TRBV20-1 with TRBJ2-2, with D possibly matching TRBD2 (5 bases). CDR3 length equals 14 residues. Germline V lookup: CDR1 DFQATT, CDR2 SNEGSKA (reference sequence). V was shortened by 5 bases and J by 4 bases, with 14 bases between the two germline ends. Written as DNA, the CDR3 is TGCAGTGCTGCTAGCCCCTCGGGCACCGGGGAGCTGTTTTTT. The encoded protein is CSAASPSGTGELFF.

At least ten counts were recorded for this clonotype. This chain joins TRBV4-3 and TRBJ2-7, with 11 bases that match TRBD2. The germline V gene encodes CDR1 LGHNA and CDR2 YSLEER. J gave up 3 bases and V 5 bases, and 6 bases lay outside the gene matches. The CDR3 is made up of 15 amino acids. The CDR3 loop reads CASSAGLAAFYEQYF. The CDR3 DNA sequence: TGCGCCAGCAGCGCGGGACTAGCGGCCTTCTACGAGCAGTACTTC.

This clonotype was detected many times. The rearrangement uses TRBV5-1 and TRBJ1-4, with 10 positions matching TRBD1. Germline assignment: CDR1 SGHRS and CDR2 YFSETQ. CDR3 size: 15 residues. V was clipped by 2 bases and J by 8 bases; unmatched bases: 6. For the CDR3, the DNA is TGCGCCAGCAGCTTTACCGGGACAGGGGAAGAAAAACTGTTTTTT. The encoded protein is CASSFTGTGEEKLFF.